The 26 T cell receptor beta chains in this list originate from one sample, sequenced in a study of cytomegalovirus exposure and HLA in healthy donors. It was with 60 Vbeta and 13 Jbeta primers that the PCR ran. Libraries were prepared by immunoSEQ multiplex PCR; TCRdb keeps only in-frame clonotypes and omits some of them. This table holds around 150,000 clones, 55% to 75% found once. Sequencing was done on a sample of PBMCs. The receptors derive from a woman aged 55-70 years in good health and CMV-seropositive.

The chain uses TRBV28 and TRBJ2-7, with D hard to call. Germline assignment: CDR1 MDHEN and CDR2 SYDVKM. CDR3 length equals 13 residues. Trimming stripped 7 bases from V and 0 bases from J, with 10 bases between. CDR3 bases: TGTGCCAGCAATCTTCTGAGCTCCTACGAGCAGTACTTC. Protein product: CASNLLSSYEQYF.

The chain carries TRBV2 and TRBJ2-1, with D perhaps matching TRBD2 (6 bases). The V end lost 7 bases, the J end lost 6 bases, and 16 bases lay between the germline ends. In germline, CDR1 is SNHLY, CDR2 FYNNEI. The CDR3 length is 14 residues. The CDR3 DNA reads TGTGCCAGCACCCTGCGGGAACTTTCCAATGAGCAGTTCTTC. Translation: CASTLRELSNEQFF. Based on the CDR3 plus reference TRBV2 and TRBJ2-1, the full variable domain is EPEVTQTPSHQVTQMGQEVILRCVPISNHLYFYWYRQILGQKVEFLVSFYNNEISEKSEIFDDQFSVERPDGSNFTLKIRSTKLEDSAMYFCASTLRELSNEQFFGPGTRLTVL.

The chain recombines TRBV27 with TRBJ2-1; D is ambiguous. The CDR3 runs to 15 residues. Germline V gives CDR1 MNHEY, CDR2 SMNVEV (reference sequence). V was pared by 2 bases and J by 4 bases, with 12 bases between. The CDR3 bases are TGTGCCAGCAGTTTAAGAAGCGAGACTTACAATGAGCAGTTCTTC. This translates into CASSLRSETYNEQFF.

The CDR3 loop reads CASNGQIGGTGELFF. The DNA for the CDR3 is TGTGCCAGCAACGGACAGATTGGAGGAACCGGGGAGCTGTTTTTT. The chain joins TRBV21-1 to TRBJ2-2; the DNA was not used to check the table's D call, TRBD1. TRBV21-1 is listed as a pseudogene. The CDR3 contains 15 residues.

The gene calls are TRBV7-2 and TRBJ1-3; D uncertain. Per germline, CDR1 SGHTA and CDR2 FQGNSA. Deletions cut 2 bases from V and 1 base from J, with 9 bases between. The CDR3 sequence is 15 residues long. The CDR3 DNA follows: TGTGCCAGCAGCTTATTTACTGGTTCTGGAAACACCATATATTTT. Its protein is CASSLFTGSGNTIYF.

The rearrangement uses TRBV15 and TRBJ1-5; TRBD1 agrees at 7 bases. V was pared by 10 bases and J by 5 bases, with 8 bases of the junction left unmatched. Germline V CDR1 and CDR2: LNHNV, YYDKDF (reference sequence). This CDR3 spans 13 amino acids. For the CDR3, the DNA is TGTGCCATAGCCAGGGGGAAAGATCAGCCCCAGCATTTT. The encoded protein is CAIARGKDQPQHF.

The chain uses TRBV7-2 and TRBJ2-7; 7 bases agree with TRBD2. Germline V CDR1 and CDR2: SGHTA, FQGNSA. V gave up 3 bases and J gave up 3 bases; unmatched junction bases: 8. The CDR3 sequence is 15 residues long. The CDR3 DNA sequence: TGTGCCAGCAGCTTTAAGGGAGGACTAGACTACGAGCAGTACTTC. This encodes CASSFKGGLDYEQYF.

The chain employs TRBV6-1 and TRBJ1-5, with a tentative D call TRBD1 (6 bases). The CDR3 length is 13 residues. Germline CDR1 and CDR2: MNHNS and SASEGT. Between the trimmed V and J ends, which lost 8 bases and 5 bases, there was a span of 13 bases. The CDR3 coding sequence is TGTGCCAGCCCGGGCAGGGGTGATCAGCCCCAGCATTTT. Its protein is CASPGRGDQPQHF.

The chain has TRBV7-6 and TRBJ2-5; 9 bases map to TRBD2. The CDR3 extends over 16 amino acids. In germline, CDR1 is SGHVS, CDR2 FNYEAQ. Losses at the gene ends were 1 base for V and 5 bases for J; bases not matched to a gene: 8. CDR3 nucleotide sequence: TGTGCCAGCAGCTTAGGGGGAGCGGGAGGTGAGGAGACCCAGTACTTC. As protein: CASSLGGAGGEETQYF. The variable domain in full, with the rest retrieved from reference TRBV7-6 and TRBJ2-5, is GAGVSQSPRYKVTKRGQDVALRCDPISGHVSLYWYRQALGQGPEFLTYFNYEAQQDKSGLPNDRFSAERPEGSISTLTIQRTEQRDSAMYRCASSLGGAGGEETQYFGPGTRLLVL.

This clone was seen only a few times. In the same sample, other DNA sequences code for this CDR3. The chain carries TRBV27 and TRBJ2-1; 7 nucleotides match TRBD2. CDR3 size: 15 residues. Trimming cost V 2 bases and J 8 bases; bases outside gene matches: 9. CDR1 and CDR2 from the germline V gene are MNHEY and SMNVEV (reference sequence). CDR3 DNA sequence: TGTGCCAGCAGTTTAGACCTAGCCCGGGAGGATGAGCAGTTCTTC. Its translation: CASSLDLAREDEQFF.

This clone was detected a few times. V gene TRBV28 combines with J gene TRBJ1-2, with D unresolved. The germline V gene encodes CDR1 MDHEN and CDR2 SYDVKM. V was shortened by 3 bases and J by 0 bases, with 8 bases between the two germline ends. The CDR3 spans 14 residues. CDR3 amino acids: CASSFGLANYGYTF. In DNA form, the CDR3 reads TGTGCCAGCAGTTTCGGGTTAGCTAACTATGGCTACACCTTC.

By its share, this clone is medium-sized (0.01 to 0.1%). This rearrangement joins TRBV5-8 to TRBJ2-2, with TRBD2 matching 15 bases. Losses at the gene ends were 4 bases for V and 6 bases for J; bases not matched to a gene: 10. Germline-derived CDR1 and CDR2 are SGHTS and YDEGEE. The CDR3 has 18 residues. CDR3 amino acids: CASSRIQGTSGRPGELFF. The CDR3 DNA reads TGTGCCAGCAGCAGAATACAGGGGACTAGCGGGAGGCCCGGGGAGCTGTTTTTT.

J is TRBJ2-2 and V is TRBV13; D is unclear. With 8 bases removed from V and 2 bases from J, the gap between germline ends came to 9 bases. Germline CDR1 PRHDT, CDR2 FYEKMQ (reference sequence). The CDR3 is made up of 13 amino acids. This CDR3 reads CASRSQNTGELFF. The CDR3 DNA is TGTGCCAGCCGATCACAAAACACCGGGGAGCTGTTTTTT.

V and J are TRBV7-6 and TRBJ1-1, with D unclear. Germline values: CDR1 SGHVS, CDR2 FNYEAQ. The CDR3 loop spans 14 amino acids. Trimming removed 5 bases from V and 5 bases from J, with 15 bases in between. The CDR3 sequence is CASSPQRVRTEAFF. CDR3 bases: TGTGCCAGCAGCCCCCAGAGGGTTAGGACTGAAGCTTTCTTT.

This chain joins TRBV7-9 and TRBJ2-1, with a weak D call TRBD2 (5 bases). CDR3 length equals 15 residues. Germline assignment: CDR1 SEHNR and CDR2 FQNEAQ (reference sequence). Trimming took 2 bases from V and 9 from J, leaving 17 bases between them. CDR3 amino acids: CASSLSFLEAGEQFF. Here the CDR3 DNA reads TGTGCCAGCAGCTTATCCTTTCTAGAGGCGGGTGAGCAGTTCTTC.

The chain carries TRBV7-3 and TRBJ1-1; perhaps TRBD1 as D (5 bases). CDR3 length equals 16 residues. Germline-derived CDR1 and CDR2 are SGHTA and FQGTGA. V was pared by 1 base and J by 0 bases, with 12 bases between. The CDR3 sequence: CASSLMGGAMNTEAFF. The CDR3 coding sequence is TGTGCCAGCAGCTTAATGGGCGGGGCCATGAACACTGAAGCTTTCTTT.

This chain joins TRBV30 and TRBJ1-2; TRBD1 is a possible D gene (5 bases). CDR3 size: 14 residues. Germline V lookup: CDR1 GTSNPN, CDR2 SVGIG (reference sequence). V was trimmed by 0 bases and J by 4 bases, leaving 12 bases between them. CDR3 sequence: CAWSVTGFGYGYTF. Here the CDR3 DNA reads TGTGCCTGGAGTGTAACAGGTTTCGGCTATGGCTACACCTTC.

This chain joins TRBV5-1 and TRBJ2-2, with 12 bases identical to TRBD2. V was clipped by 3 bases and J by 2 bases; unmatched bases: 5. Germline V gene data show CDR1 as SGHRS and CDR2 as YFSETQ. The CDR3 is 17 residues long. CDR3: CASSSSSGRANTGELFF. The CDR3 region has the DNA TGCGCCAGCAGCTCCTCTAGCGGGAGGGCCAACACCGGGGAGCTGTTTTTT.

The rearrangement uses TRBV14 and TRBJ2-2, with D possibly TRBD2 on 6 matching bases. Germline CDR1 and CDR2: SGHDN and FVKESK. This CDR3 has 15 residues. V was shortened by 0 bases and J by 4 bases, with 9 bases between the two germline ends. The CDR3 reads CASSQEATSTGELFF. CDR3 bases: TGTGCCAGCAGCCAAGAGGCGACTAGCACCGGGGAGCTGTTTTTT.

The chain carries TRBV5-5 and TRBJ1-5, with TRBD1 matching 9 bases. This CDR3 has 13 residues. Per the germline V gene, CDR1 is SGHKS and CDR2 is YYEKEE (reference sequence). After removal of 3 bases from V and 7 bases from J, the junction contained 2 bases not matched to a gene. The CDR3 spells CASSWDREQPQHF. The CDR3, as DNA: TGTGCCAGCAGCTGGGACAGGGAGCAGCCCCAGCATTTT.

CDR3 sequence reads: CASSTGLAGSTDTQYF. The CDR3 region has the DNA TGTGCCAGCAGCACGGGACTAGCGGGTAGCACAGATACGCAGTATTTT. The chain carries TRBV9 and TRBJ2-3, with 12 nucleotides matching TRBD2. Germline V gives CDR1 SGDLS, CDR2 YYNGEE. The V segment lost 4 bases and the J segment 0 bases; nucleotides outside the gene matches: 3. The length of the CDR3 is 16 residues. Looking up the rest from reference TRBV9 and TRBJ2-3 gives the full variable domain: DSGVTQTPKHLITATGQRVTLRCSPRSGDLSVYWYQQSLDQGLQFLIQYYNGEERAKGNILERFSAQQFPDLHSELNLSSLELGDSALYFCASSTGLAGSTDTQYFGPGTRLTVL.

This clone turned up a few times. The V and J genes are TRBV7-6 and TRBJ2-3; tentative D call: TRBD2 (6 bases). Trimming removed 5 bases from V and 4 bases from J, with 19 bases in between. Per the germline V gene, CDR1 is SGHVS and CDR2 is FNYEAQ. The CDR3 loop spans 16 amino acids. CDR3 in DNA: TGTGCCAGCAGCCCCCGGGGAGGCGGGATCGCAGATACGCAGTATTTT. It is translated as CASSPRGGGIADTQYF. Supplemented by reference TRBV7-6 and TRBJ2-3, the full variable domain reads GAGVSQSPRYKVTKRGQDVALRCDPISGHVSLYWYRQALGQGPEFLTYFNYEAQQDKSGLPNDRFSAERPEGSISTLTIQRTEQRDSAMYRCASSPRGGGIADTQYFGPGTRLTVL.

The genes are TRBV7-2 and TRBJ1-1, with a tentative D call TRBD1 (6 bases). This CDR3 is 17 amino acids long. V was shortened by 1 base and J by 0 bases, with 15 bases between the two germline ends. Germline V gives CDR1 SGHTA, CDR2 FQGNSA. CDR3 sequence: CASSLELRGVMNTEAFF. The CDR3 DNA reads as TGTGCCAGCAGCTTAGAGCTCAGGGGTGTAATGAACACTGAAGCTTTCTTT.

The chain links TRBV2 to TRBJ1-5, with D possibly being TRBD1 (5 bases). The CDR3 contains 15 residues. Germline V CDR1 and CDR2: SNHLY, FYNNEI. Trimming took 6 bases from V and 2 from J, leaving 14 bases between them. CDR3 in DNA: TGTGCCAGCAGCCTTAGGGCGACAGGCAATCAGCCCCAGCATTTT. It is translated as CASSLRATGNQPQHF.

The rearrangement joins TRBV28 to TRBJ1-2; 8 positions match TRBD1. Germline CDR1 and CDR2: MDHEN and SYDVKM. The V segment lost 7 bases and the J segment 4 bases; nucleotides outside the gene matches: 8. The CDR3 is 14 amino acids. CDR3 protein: CASITPRGPYGYTF. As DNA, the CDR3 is TGTGCCAGCATCACGCCCAGGGGGCCCTATGGCTACACCTTC.

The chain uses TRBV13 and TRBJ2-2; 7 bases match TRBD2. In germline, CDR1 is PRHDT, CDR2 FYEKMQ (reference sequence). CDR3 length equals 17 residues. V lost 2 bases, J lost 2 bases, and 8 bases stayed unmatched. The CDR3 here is CASSLTLLADNTGELFF. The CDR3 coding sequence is TGTGCCAGCAGCTTAACCCTTCTAGCGGATAACACCGGGGAGCTGTTTTTT.